This T cell receptor (beta chain) was identified during a study of Graves' ophthalmopathy and Graves' hyperthyroidism. In this sample, this clonotype turned up many times. From RNA, the CDR3 regions of TCR beta chains were amplified and sequenced. First-round RT-PCR used HTBI primers; second-round multiplex PCR followed. TCRdb used MiXCR to reprocess the multiplex PCR reads, holding one entry per CDR3 protein. The sample lists roughly 170,000 distinct CDR3 sequences, 30% to 45% occurring once. The sequence was collected from a man aged 25 to 40 with Graves' ophthalmopathy. The sample comprised peripheral blood.

The CDR3 nucleotides are TGTGCCACCAGTGATGCGGGTGGTCGGGGCCAGCATTTT. Its protein is CATSDAGGRGQHF. The gene calls are TRBV24-1 and TRBJ1-5; D unresolved. V shed 3 bases and J shed 12 bases, with 14 bases lying between them. Germline-derived CDR1 and CDR2 are KGHDR and SFDVKD. There are 13 residues in the CDR3.